The text below deals with one T cell receptor (beta chain). Its antigen is unknown. The data were produced by immunoSEQ multiplex PCR, yet TCRdb's version contains in-frame clones alone and is incomplete. This sample yields tens of thousands of clones, of which roughly 95% are seen a single time; approximately 0.39% belongs to the top ten. The data derive from a study of Tregs in tolerant kidney transplant recipients. About the study: Sorting used antibodies to exclude donor cells. Points from the study as a whole: This study did not directly address biological reproducibility. Findings come from small patient numbers and require larger validation.

CDR1 is SGHRS and CDR2 is YFSETQ in the germline V gene. This CDR3 contains 14 residues. V was clipped by 2 bases and J by 0 bases, with 7 bases between them. The sample taken for sequencing was Tregs from blood cultured with allogeneic cells. The source of this sequence is a human donor in good health. V and J are TRBV5-1 and TRBJ2-3; no reliable D call. The CDR3 region is CASSFDGSTDTQYF. CDR3 DNA: TGCGCCAGCAGCTTCGACGGAAGCACAGATACGCAGTATTTT. The full variable domain, completed using reference TRBV5-1 and TRBJ2-3, is KAGVTQTPRYLIKTRGQQVTLSCSPISGHRSVSWYQQTPGQGLQFLFEYFSETQRNKGNFPGRFSGRQFSNSRSEMNVSTLELGDSALYLCASSFDGSTDTQYFGPGTRLTVL.